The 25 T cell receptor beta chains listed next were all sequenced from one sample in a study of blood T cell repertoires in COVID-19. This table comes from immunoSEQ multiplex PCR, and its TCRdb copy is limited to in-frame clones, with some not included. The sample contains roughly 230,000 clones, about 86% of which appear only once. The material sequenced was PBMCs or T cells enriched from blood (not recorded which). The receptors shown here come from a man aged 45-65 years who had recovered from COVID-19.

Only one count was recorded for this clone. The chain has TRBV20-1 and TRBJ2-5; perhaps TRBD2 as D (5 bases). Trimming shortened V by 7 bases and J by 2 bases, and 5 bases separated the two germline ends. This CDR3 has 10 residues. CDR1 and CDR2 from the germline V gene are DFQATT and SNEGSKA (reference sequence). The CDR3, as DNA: TGCAGTGGGGAGCAAGAGACCCAGTACTTC. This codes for CSGEQETQYF.

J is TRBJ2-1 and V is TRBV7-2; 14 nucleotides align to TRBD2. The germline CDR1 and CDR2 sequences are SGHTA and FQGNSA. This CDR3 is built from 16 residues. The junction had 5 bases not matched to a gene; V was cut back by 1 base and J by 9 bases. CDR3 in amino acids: CASSLVGGTSGSEQFF. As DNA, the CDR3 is TGTGCCAGCAGCTTAGTGGGGGGGACTAGCGGGAGTGAGCAGTTCTTC.

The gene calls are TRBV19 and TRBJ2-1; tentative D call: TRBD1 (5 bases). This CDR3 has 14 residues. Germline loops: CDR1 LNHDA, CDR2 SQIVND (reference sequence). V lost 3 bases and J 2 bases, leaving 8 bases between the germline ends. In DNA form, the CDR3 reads TGTGCCAGTAGTATGGTAGGGGCCTACAATGAGCAGTTCTTC. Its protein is CASSMVGAYNEQFF.

The CDR3 sequence: CASSSDREGNTIYF. The CDR3 DNA reads TGTGCCAGCAGTAGCGACAGGGAAGGAAACACCATATATTTT. The gene calls are TRBV28 and TRBJ1-3; 7 bases are a match to TRBD1. CDR1 and CDR2 from the germline V gene are MDHEN and SYDVKM. This CDR3 is built from 14 residues. Trimming took 5 bases from V and 4 from J; bases not matched to a gene: 5.

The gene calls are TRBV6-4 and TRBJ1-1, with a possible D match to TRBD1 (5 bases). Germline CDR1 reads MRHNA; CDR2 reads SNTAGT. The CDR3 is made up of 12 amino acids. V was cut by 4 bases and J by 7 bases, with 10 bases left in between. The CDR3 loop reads CASSGQGGEAFF. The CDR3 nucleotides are TGTGCCAGCAGTGGGCAGGGAGGTGAAGCTTTCTTT.

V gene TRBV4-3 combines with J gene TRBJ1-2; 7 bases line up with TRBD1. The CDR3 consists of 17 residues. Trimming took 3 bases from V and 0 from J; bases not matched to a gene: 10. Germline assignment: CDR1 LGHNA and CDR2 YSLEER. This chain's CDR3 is CASSHQGGKAANYGYTF. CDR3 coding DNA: TGCGCCAGCAGCCATCAGGGGGGAAAGGCGGCTAACTATGGCTACACCTTC.

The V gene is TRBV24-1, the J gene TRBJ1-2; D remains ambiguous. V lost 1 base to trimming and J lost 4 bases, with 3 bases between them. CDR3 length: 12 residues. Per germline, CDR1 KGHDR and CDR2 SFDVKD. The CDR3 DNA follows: TGTGCCACCAGTGATTTCCTCTATGGCTACACCTTC. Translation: CATSDFLYGYTF.

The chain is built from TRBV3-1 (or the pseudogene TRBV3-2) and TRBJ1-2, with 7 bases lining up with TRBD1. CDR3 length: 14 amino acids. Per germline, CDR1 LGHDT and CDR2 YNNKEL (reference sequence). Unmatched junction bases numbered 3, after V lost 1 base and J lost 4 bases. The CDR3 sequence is CASSQGTGSYGYTF. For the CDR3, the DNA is TGTGCCAGCAGCCAAGGGACAGGTAGCTATGGCTACACCTTC.

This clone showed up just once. The CDR3 loop reads CASRGKQETQYF. The CDR3 region has the DNA TGTGCCAGCAGGGGCAAGCAAGAGACCCAGTACTTC. The rearrangement uses TRBV27 and TRBJ2-5; D is ambiguous. The CDR3 runs 12 residues. Germline CDR1 MNHEY, CDR2 SMNVEV (reference sequence). Trimming took off 6 bases at V and 2 bases at J, with 7 bases between the two ends.

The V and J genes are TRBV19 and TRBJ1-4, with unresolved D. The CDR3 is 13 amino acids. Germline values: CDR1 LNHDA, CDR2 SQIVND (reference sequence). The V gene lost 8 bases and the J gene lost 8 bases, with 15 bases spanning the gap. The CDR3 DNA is TGTGCCAGTTCCTACTACGGTAGCGAAAAACTGTTTTTT. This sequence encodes CASSYYGSEKLFF.

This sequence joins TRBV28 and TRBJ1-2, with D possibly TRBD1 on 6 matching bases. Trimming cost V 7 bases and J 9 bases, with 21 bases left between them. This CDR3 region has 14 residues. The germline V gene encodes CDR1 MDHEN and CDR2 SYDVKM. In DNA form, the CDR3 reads TGTGCCAGCATCACCGGGACAAAATACAGGAGCTACACCTTC. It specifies CASITGTKYRSYTF.

Here the CDR3 DNA reads TGTGCCAGCAGTGAAGCGGGACAGGGGGTATCTGAAGCTTTCTTT. The encoded protein is CASSEAGQGVSEAFF. This chain links TRBV2 with TRBJ1-1; 11 bases align to TRBD1. Germline CDR1 reads SNHLY; CDR2 reads FYNNEI. After removal of 0 bases from V and 6 bases from J, the junction contained 3 bases not matched to a gene. The CDR3 covers 15 residues.

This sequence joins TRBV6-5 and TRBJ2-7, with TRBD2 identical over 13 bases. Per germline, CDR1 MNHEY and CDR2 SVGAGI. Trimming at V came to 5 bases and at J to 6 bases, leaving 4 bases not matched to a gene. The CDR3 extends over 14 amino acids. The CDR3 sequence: CASSRGLAGREQYF. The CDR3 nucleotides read TGTGCCAGCAGTCGGGGACTAGCGGGACGCGAGCAGTACTTC.

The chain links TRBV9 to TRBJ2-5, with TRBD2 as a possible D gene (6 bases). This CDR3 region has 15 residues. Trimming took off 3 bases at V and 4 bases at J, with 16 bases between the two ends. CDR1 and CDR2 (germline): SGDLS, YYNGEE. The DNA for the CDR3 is TGTGCCAGCAGCGGATCGGACTACCTCGGAGAGACCCAGTACTTC. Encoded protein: CASSGSDYLGETQYF. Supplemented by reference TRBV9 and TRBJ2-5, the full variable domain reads DSGVTQTPKHLITATGQRVTLRCSPRSGDLSVYWYQQSLDQGLQFLIQYYNGEERAKGNILERFSAQQFPDLHSELNLSSLELGDSALYFCASSGSDYLGETQYFGPGTRLLVL.

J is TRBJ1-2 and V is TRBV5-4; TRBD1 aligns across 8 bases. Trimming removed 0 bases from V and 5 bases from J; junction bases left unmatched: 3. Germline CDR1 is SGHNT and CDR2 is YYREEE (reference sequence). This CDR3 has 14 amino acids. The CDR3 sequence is CASSLADRVYGYTF. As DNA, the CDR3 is TGTGCCAGCAGCTTGGCGGACAGGGTTTATGGCTACACCTTC.

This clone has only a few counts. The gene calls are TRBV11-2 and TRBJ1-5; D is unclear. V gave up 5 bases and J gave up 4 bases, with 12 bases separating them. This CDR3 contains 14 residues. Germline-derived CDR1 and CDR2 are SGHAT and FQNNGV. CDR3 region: CASSHGSLNQPQHF. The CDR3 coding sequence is TGTGCCAGCAGCCATGGCAGTTTAAATCAGCCCCAGCATTTT.

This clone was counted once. CDR3 nucleotides: TGTGCCACCAGCAGAGGGGGACAGGGCCGCACTGAAGCTTTCTTT. This codes for CATSRGGQGRTEAFF. The rearrangement joins TRBV15 to TRBJ1-1; TRBD1 agrees at 9 bases. V shed 1 base, J shed 4 bases, and the junction held 4 bases outside the gene matches. CDR1 is LNHNV, CDR2 YYDKDF, per germline (reference sequence). The CDR3 length is 15 residues. The full variable domain, its missing parts supplied by reference TRBV15 and TRBJ1-1, is DAMVIQNPRYQVTQFGKPVTLSCSQTLNHNVMYWYQQKSSQAPKLLFHYYDKDFNNEADTPDNFQSRRPNTSFCFLDIRSPGLGDTAMYLCATSRGGQGRTEAFFGQGTRLTVV.

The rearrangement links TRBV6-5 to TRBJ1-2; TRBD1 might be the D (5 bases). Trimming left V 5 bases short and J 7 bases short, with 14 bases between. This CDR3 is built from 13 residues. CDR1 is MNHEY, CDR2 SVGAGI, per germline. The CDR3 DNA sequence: TGTGCCAGCAGTACGACAAGGAGGGGTGGCTACACCTTC. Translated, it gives CASSTTRRGGYTF.

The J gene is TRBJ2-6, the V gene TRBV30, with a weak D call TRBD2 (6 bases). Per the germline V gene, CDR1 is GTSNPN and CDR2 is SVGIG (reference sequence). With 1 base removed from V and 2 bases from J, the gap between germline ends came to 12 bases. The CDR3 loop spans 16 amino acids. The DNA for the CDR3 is TGTGCCTGGAGTGAAAGTGGAGGGGCTGGGGCCAACGTCCTGACTTTC. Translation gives CAWSESGGAGANVLTF.

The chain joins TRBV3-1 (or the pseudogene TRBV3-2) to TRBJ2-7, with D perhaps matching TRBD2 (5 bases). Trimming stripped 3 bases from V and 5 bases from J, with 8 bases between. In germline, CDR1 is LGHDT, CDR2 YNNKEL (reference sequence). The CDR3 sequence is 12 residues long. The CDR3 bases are TGTGCCAGCAGCCACGGACTTAACGAGCAGTACTTC. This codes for CASSHGLNEQYF.

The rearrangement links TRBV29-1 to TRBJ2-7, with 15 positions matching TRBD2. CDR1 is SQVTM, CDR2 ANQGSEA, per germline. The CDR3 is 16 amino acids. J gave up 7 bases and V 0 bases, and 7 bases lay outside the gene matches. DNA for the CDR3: TGCAGCGTTGAAGAGGGGGGGACTAGCGGGAGGAGTGAGCAGTACTTC. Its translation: CSVEEGGTSGRSEQYF.

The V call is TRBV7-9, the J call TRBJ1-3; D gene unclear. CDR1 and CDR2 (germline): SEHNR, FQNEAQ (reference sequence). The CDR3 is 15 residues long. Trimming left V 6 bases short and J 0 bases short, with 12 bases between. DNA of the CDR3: TGTGCCAGCAGGCGGGCGGCCTCCTCTGGAAACACCATATATTTT. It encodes CASRRAASSGNTIYF. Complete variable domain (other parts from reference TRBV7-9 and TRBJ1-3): DTGVSQNPRHKITKRGQNVTFRCDPISEHNRLYWYRQTLGQGPEFLTYFQNEAQLEKSRLLSDRFSAERPKGSFSTLEIQRTEQGDSAMYLCASRRAASSGNTIYFGEGSWLTVV.

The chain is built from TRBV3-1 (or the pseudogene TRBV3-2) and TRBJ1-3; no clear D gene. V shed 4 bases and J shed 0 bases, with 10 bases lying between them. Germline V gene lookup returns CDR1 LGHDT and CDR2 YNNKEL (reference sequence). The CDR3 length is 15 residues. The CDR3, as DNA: TGTGCCAGCAGCCCGAGCTGGGCCTCTGGAAACACCATATATTTT. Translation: CASSPSWASGNTIYF.

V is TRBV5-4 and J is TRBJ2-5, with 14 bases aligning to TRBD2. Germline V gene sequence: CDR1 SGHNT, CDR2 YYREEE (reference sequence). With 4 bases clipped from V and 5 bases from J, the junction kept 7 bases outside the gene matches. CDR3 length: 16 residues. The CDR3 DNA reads TGTGCCAGCAGCCCCGGGACTAGCGGGAGTGAGGAGACCCAGTACTTC. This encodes CASSPGTSGSEETQYF.

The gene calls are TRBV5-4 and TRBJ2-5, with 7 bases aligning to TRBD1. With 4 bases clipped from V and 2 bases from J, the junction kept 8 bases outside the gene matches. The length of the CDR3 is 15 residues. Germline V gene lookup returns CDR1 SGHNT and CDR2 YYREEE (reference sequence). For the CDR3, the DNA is TGTGCCAGCAGCCCCACGACAGGGTGGCAAGAGACCCAGTACTTC. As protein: CASSPTTGWQETQYF.